What follows are 21 T cell receptor beta chains derived from one specimen sequenced in a study of T cell changes during pregnancy in multiple sclerosis. Method: immunoSEQ multiplex PCR; TCRdb's copy keeps in-frame clones and lacks some. The sample contains tens of thousands of clones, more than 85% of which appear only once. The material sequenced was peripheral blood, taken after pregnancy. The receptors were sampled from a female donor with multiple sclerosis, enrolled in a pregnancy study.

The genes are TRBV7-8 and TRBJ1-5; perhaps TRBD1 as D (5 bases). V was trimmed by 4 bases and J by 3 bases, leaving 25 bases between them. The germline CDR1 and CDR2 sequences are SGHVS and FQNEAQ. The CDR3 is made up of 19 amino acids. CDR3: CASSSPQGYGDIDNQPQHF. The CDR3 DNA sequence: TGTGCCAGCAGCTCCCCCCAGGGTTACGGCGATATCGACAATCAGCCCCAGCATTTT.

This clone was counted only a few times. This chain connects TRBV7-9 to TRBJ1-6; 12 bases map to TRBD1. The CDR3 is 17 amino acids. From germline, CDR1 is SEHNR and CDR2 FQNEAQ (reference sequence). V lost 2 bases and J lost 7; bases outside the gene matches: 6. In DNA, the CDR3 is TGTGCCAGCAGCTTAAGGCCGGGGACAGGGGGCAATTCACCCCTCCACTTT. It yields the protein CASSLRPGTGGNSPLHF.

The chain uses TRBV19 and TRBJ1-1; a possible D gene is TRBD1 (6 bases). This CDR3 has 14 amino acids. Germline CDR1 and CDR2: LNHDA and SQIVND (reference sequence). V lost 5 bases to trimming and J lost 1 base, with 11 bases between them. In DNA, the CDR3 is TGTGCCAGTAGTTCACAGGGCCCGAACACTGAAGCTTTCTTT. Translation gives CASSSQGPNTEAFF.

This chain connects TRBV7-8 to TRBJ1-4; 9 nucleotides align to TRBD1. Germline lookup yields CDR1 SGHVS and CDR2 FQNEAQ. The V gene end was trimmed by 6 bases and the J gene end by 0 bases; junction bases not matched to a gene: 11. CDR3 length equals 18 residues. The CDR3 reads CASSLTTGGRATNEKLFF. The CDR3 DNA reads TGTGCCAGCAGTCTGACGACAGGGGGAAGAGCAACTAATGAAAAACTGTTTTTT.

The chain carries TRBV6-1 and TRBJ2-2, with D possibly being TRBD2 (5 bases). This CDR3 contains 14 residues. Germline CDR1 is MNHNS and CDR2 is SASEGT. Trimming took 7 bases from V and 0 from J, leaving 9 bases between them. The CDR3 DNA follows: TGTGCCAGCACACGGGATCCGAACACCGGGGAGCTGTTTTTT. Protein: CASTRDPNTGELFF.

The chain employs TRBV6-5 and TRBJ2-7; 9 nucleotides line up with TRBD1. CDR3 length: 16 residues. Germline assignment: CDR1 MNHEY and CDR2 SVGAGI. Trimming cost V 0 bases and J 2 bases; bases outside gene matches: 5. CDR3 region: CASSYSAQGAPYEQYF. For the CDR3, the DNA is TGTGCCAGCAGTTACTCGGCACAGGGGGCCCCCTACGAGCAGTACTTC.

The genes are TRBV5-4 and TRBJ1-3; D unclear. This CDR3 contains 14 residues. The germline CDR1 and CDR2 sequences are SGHNT and YYREEE (reference sequence). Trimming cost V 3 bases and J 2 bases, with 9 bases left between them. In nucleotides, the CDR3 is TGTGCCAGCAGCTCCCACAGTACTGGAAACACCATATATTTT. Translation: CASSSHSTGNTIYF.

The CDR3 sequence is CASSPTGYNEQFF. In DNA, the CDR3 is TGCGCCAGCAGCCCAACAGGGTACAATGAGCAGTTCTTC. This sequence joins TRBV4-3 and TRBJ2-1; TRBD1 might be the D (6 bases). The germline gives CDR1 LGHNA, CDR2 YSLEER. The CDR3 loop spans 13 amino acids. Trimming left V 4 bases short and J 4 bases short, with 8 bases between.

V and J are TRBV4-2 and TRBJ2-1; 10 bases line up with TRBD2. V gave up 0 bases and J gave up 3 bases; unmatched junction bases: 2. This CDR3 comprises 16 residues. Germline V gene sequence: CDR1 LGHNA, CDR2 YNFKEQ. The CDR3 protein is CASSQEAGGRYNEQFF. As DNA, the CDR3 is TGTGCCAGCAGCCAAGAAGCGGGGGGGCGCTACAATGAGCAGTTCTTC.

This clone was seen only a few times. The J gene is TRBJ2-7, the V gene TRBV29-1, with 11 nucleotides matching TRBD1. The CDR3 contains 13 residues. From germline, CDR1 is SQVTM and CDR2 ANQGSEA. Germline trimming cut 6 bases from V and 3 bases from J; bases unmatched to any gene: 4. CDR3 region: CSVWGTGGYEQYF. For the CDR3, the DNA is TGCAGCGTGTGGGGGACAGGGGGCTACGAGCAGTACTTC.

The chain employs TRBV11-3 and TRBJ1-6, with 7 bases fitting TRBD1. The V gene's germline CDR1 is SGHNT and CDR2 YENEEA. Unmatched junction bases numbered 4, after V lost 0 bases and J lost 8 bases. CDR3 length equals 15 residues. The CDR3 coding sequence is TGTGCCAGCAGCTTAGATTCCCAGGGGGATTCACCCCTCCACTTT. Amino acids: CASSLDSQGDSPLHF.

This sequence joins TRBV4-2 and TRBJ1-3, with a possible D match to TRBD1 (5 bases). Germline CDR1 reads LGHNA; CDR2 reads YNFKEQ. CDR3 size: 16 residues. Trimming removed 0 bases at V and 4 bases at J, with 13 bases between. CDR3 nucleotide sequence: TGTGCCAGCAGCCAAGATGGCGGGGGACGGGGAAACACCATATATTTT. Protein sequence: CASSQDGGGRGNTIYF.

This clone was recorded only once. This chain uses TRBV7-9 with TRBJ1-1; D is unclear. Germline V gives CDR1 SEHNR, CDR2 FQNEAQ (reference sequence). Trimming left V 6 bases short and J 0 bases short, with 8 bases between. The CDR3 sequence is 13 residues long. The CDR3 DNA sequence: TGTGCCAGCAGAAAGCGGGTGAACACTGAAGCTTTCTTT. Translation: CASRKRVNTEAFF.

V gene TRBV2 combines with J gene TRBJ2-5; the D gene is possibly TRBD2 (5 bases). Trimming pared 6 bases from V and 5 bases from J, leaving 10 bases between. This CDR3 has 12 amino acids. Germline CDR1 and CDR2: SNHLY and FYNNEI. The CDR3 bases are TGTGCCAGCAGGGGCGGGCAGGAGACCCAGTACTTC. It specifies CASRGGQETQYF.

The V and J genes are TRBV4-3 and TRBJ1-1; D gene ambiguous. In germline, CDR1 is LGHNA, CDR2 YSLEER. This CDR3 comprises 15 residues. Trimming removed 1 base from V and 5 bases from J, with 14 bases in between. The CDR3 reads CASSQGDILDTEAFF. DNA of the CDR3: TGCGCCAGCAGCCAAGGCGACATACTTGATACTGAAGCTTTCTTT.

This chain connects TRBV7-2 to TRBJ1-2; 7 positions match TRBD1. The CDR3 consists of 14 residues. Germline assignment: CDR1 SGHTA and CDR2 FQGNSA. Trimming took 4 bases from V and 8 from J; bases not matched to a gene: 10. CDR3 in amino acids: CASSSDRFRRGYTF. The CDR3 nucleotides are TGTGCCAGCAGCTCGGACAGGTTTAGGAGGGGCTACACCTTC.

The chain recombines TRBV2 with TRBJ1-1; D remains unclear. Trimming took off 6 bases at V and 0 bases at J, with 8 bases between the two ends. The CDR3 runs 13 residues. Germline-derived CDR1 and CDR2 are SNHLY and FYNNEI. CDR3 amino acids: CASSAQVNTEAFF. In nucleotides, the CDR3 is TGTGCCAGCAGCGCACAAGTGAACACTGAAGCTTTCTTT.

The rearrangement links TRBV19 to TRBJ2-5, with a possible D match to TRBD2 (7 bases). Per germline, CDR1 LNHDA and CDR2 SQIVND (reference sequence). Trimming left V 6 bases short and J 5 bases short, with 25 bases between. The CDR3 consists of 17 residues. CDR3 sequence: CASSAGRGATSRETQYF. For the CDR3, the DNA is TGTGCCAGTAGCGCGGGACGGGGGGCCACGTCGAGGGAGACCCAGTACTTC.

This chain uses TRBV18 with TRBJ2-5; D is possibly TRBD1 (6 bases). This CDR3 is 14 amino acids long. Germline CDR1 and CDR2: KGHSH and LQKENI. V lost 5 bases and J lost 4, with 14 bases in between. The CDR3 region has the DNA TGTGCCAGCTCAGGACGAGGGGGAGTAGAGACCCAGTACTTC. Its protein is CASSGRGGVETQYF.

The chain is built from TRBV5-6 and TRBJ1-4; D remains unclear. Trimming left V 0 bases short and J 6 bases short, with 9 bases between. The CDR3 consists of 14 residues. Per the germline V gene, CDR1 is SGHDT and CDR2 is YYEEEE. CDR3 residues: CASSLGGEDEKLFF. CDR3 coding DNA: TGTGCCAGCAGCTTGGGGGGAGAGGATGAAAAACTGTTTTTT.

The CDR3 sequence is CASSESGRASYGYTF. In nucleotides, the CDR3 is TGTGCCAGCAGTGAATCGGGCAGGGCGTCCTATGGCTACACCTTC. V is TRBV25-1 and J is TRBJ1-2, with D perhaps TRBD1 (5 bases). Germline V gives CDR1 MGHDK, CDR2 SYGVNS. The CDR3 loop spans 15 amino acids. Trimming cost V 1 base and J 4 bases, with 13 bases left between them.